The subject of this entry is one T cell receptor beta chain. The germline CDR1 and CDR2 sequences are MDHEN and SYDVKM. The CDR3 contains 15 residues. V was shortened by 8 bases and J by 4 bases, with 20 bases between the two germline ends. Through a sample-barcoded 5' primer and a J-beta primer mix, a second PCR was run for roughly 6 to 12 cycles. Carrying 12 random nucleotides, a template-switch adaptor labeled each individual cDNA molecule. In TCRdb, the 5' RACE reads were re-called with MiXCR into one record per CDR3 protein. The table records over 600,000 distinct CDR3 sequences, more than 50% of them present only once. The data derive from a study of blood T cells in healthy people across ages.

The sequencing input was blood. V is TRBV28 and J is TRBJ1-2, with a possible D match to TRBD1 (6 bases). This clonotype originated in a man aged 35-49 years in good health. CDR3: CASSPSRDNLYGYTF. CDR3 DNA sequence: TGTGCCAGCTCGCCTTCCAGGGACAATCTCTATGGCTACACCTTC.